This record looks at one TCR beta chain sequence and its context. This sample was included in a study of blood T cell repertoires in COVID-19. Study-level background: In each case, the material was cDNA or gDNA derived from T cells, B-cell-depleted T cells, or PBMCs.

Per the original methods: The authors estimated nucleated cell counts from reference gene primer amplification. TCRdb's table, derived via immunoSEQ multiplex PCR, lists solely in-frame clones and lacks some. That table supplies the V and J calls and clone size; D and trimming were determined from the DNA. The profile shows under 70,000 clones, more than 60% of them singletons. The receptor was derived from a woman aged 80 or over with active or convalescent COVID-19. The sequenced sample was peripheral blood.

The CDR3 spells CASSLVGQKETQYF. The CDR3 region has the DNA TGCGCCAGCAGCTTGGTGGGGCAGAAAGAGACCCAGTACTTC. This chain connects TRBV5-1 to TRBJ2-5; D is perhaps TRBD1 (5 bases). CDR1 is SGHRS, CDR2 YFSETQ, per germline. The CDR3 covers 14 residues. The V gene lost 0 bases and the J gene lost 3 bases, with 9 bases spanning the gap.